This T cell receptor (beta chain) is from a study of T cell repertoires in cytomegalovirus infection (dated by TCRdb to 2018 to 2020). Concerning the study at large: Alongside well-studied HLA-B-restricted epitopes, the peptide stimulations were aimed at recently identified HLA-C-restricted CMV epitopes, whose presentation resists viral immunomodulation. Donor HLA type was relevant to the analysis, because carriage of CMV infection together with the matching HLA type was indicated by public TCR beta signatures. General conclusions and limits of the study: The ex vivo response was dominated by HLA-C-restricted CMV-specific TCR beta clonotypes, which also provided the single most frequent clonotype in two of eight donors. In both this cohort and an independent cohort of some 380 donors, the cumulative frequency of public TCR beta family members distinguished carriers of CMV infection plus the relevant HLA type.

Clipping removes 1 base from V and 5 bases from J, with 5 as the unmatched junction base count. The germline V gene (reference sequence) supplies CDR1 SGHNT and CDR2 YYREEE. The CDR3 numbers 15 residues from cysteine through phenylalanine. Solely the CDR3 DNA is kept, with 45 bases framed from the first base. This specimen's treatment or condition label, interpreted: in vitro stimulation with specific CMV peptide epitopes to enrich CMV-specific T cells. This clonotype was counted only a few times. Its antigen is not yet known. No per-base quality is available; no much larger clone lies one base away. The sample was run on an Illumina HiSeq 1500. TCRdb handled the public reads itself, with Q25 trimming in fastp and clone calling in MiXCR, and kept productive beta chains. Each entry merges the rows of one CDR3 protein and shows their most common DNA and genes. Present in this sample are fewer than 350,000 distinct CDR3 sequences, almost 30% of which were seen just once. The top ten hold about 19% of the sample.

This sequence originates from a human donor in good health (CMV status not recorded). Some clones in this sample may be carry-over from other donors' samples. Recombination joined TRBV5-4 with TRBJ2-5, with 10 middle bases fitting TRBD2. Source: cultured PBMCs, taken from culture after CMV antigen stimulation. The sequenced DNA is TGTGCCAGCAGCTTGCCTAGCGGGAGTTCGGAGACCCAGTACTTC. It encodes CASSLPSGSSETQYF.